Presented here are 9 T cell receptor beta chains from one specimen sequenced in a study of radiation and T cells in renal cell carcinoma. As to time point: blood 2 weeks post-SBRT. Treatment meaning: 15 Gy SBRT to primary tumor, nephrectomy 4 weeks later. Libraries were prepared by immunoSEQ multiplex PCR; TCRdb keeps only in-frame clonotypes and omits some of them. Among 150,000 to 190,000 clones listed, about 87% were seen once. The starting material was blood, obtained from a patient whose treatment included radiotherapy and nephrectomy. These receptors all stem from a woman in her forties or fifties with renal cell carcinoma.

The V gene is TRBV5-1, the J gene TRBJ2-1; 10 positions match TRBD2. Germline CDR1 SGHRS, CDR2 YFSETQ. The CDR3 is made up of 15 amino acids. Trimming took 0 bases from V and 6 from J; bases not matched to a gene: 3. The CDR3 DNA is TGCGCCAGCAGCTTGGAGCGGGGGGGCCTCAATGAGCAGTTCTTC. This gives the protein CASSLERGGLNEQFF.

The chain has TRBV18 and TRBJ2-2; 9 nucleotides agree with TRBD2. This CDR3 spans 17 amino acids. Losses at the gene ends were 3 bases for V and 1 base for J; bases not matched to a gene: 6. The V gene's germline CDR1 is KGHSH and CDR2 LQKENI. DNA of the CDR3: TGTGCCAGCTCACCCCCCGGGACTAGCTTGAACACCGGGGAGCTGTTTTTT. Translating it yields CASSPPGTSLNTGELFF.

This chain connects TRBV4-1 to TRBJ1-3; D remains ambiguous. Per the germline V gene, CDR1 is MGHRA and CDR2 is YSYEKL. Trimming removed 0 bases at V and 0 bases at J, with 6 bases between. The CDR3 has 15 residues. As DNA, the CDR3 is TGCGCCAGCAGCCAAGAGGGAAACTCTGGAAACACCATATATTTT. Its protein is CASSQEGNSGNTIYF.

The rearrangement links TRBV5-1 to TRBJ2-1; no definite D call. The CDR3 extends over 14 amino acids. V was cut by 3 bases and J by 4 bases, with 11 bases left in between. The germline gives CDR1 SGHRS, CDR2 YFSETQ. For the CDR3, the DNA is TGCGCCAGCAGCTCTTGGACGGAATACAATGAGCAGTTCTTC. Amino acid sequence: CASSSWTEYNEQFF.

This chain connects TRBV7-2 to TRBJ1-5; D not resolved. Per germline, CDR1 SGHTA and CDR2 FQGNSA. V dropped 0 bases and J dropped 6 bases, with 6 bases sitting between them. The CDR3 consists of 13 residues. CDR3 sequence reads: CASSLAGPQPQHF. The CDR3 DNA reads TGTGCCAGCAGCTTAGCAGGGCCTCAGCCCCAGCATTTT.

The chain combines TRBV6-9 with TRBJ1-5; no clear D gene. Germline V gene sequence: CDR1 MNHGY, CDR2 SVAAGI. There are 15 residues in the CDR3. The germline V and J ends were trimmed by 10 bases and 9 bases, with 25 bases remaining between them. This CDR3 reads CATPSVYPVTRPQHF. In nucleotides, the CDR3 is TGTGCCACCCCCTCTGTGTATCCGGTTACTCGGCCCCAGCATTTT.

This chain joins TRBV5-1 and TRBJ2-7; no reliable D call. V lost 2 bases and J lost 0, with 12 bases in between. The CDR3 sequence is 15 residues long. Germline-derived CDR1 and CDR2 are SGHRS and YFSETQ. The DNA of the CDR3 is TGCGCCAGCAGCTTTAGCCCCGCCAGCTCCTACGAGCAGTACTTC. Its protein product is CASSFSPASSYEQYF.

This rearrangement joins TRBV7-2 to TRBJ2-2; 8 positions agree with TRBD2. Germline lookup yields CDR1 SGHTA and CDR2 FQGNSA. The J segment lost 3 bases and the V segment lost 2 bases, leaving 11 bases of the junction unmatched. The CDR3 totals 18 residues. CDR3 amino acids: CASSLLGASGGDTGELFF. The CDR3 DNA reads as TGTGCCAGCAGCTTATTAGGGGCGAGCGGGGGCGACACCGGGGAGCTGTTTTTT.

In regard to this clone: Germline and junction disagree at one end, which may indicate a read error. V gene TRBV19 combines with J gene TRBJ1-1, with 9 bases fitting TRBD1. CDR3 length: 15 residues. Germline-derived CDR1 and CDR2 are LNHDA and SQIVND (reference sequence). The CDR3 nucleotides are TGTGCCAGTAGTCTACGACAGGGGGAACTTACTGTAGCTTTCTTT. Protein sequence: CASSLRQGELTVAFF.